The following is a T cell receptor beta chain sequence with its context. Its cognate antigen is unknown. CD45RO negativity and positive selection for CCR7 defined naive CD8 cells, a population that excluded terminally differentiated effector memory CD45RA+ cells. This sample was included in a study of shared clonotypes between healthy human individuals. Study-level information: Each donor had three CD4 naive, three CD4 memory, two CD8 naive and one CD8 memory plate.

CDR1 SGHVS and CDR2 FNYEAQ come from the germline V gene. The CDR3 length is 15 residues. Trimming took 5 bases from V and 5 from J; bases not matched to a gene: 9. General study results and limits: Larger richness was generally estimated for naive than memory subsets.

Repertoires were generated with immunoSEQ multiplex PCR, while TCRdb's copy carries only in-frame clones and drops some. The sample carries 2 million or so clones, about 95% recorded once. The receptor was isolated from a young man in good health. The chain couples TRBV7-6 to TRBJ2-7; 10 bases are shared with TRBD2. The sample consisted of naive CD8+ T cells sorted from blood. CDR3 region: CASSPLAGGRDEQYF. The CDR3, as DNA: TGTGCCAGCAGCCCCTTAGCGGGAGGACGGGACGAGCAGTACTTC.